The 8 T cell receptor beta chains reported below all come from one sample, sequenced in a study of patients and donors after allogeneic stem cell transplantation. In TCRdb, the RT-PCR reads were re-called with MiXCR into one record per CDR3 protein. The table shows about 400,000 distinct CDR3 sequences, with under 20% occurring only once. Sequenced input: blood, either unsorted or a sorted T cell fraction (not recorded which). Receptors originate from a human donor who was either an allogeneic HSCT recipient or a stem cell or donor lymphocyte infusion donor (not recorded which). It is not recorded whose cells these are; they may come from a transplant donor.

The chain joins TRBV7-2 to TRBJ1-1; a possible D gene is TRBD1 (6 bases). CDR3 size: 11 residues. V lost 4 bases and J 11 bases, leaving 11 bases between the germline ends. Per germline, CDR1 SGHTA and CDR2 FQGNSA. The CDR3 coding sequence is TGTGCCAGCAGCTCAGGGGTTTTGGCTTTCTTT. As protein: CASSSGVLAFF.

For the CDR3, the DNA is TGTGCCAGCAGCCGCCCGGCAGGGACAGGAAGCTACGAGCAGTACTTC. It translates to CASSRPAGTGSYEQYF. The chain uses TRBV7-9 and TRBJ2-7; 8 nucleotides line up with TRBD1. V was pared by 5 bases and J by 3 bases, with 12 bases of the junction left unmatched. CDR3 size: 16 residues. Germline values: CDR1 SEHNR, CDR2 FQNEAQ (reference sequence).

The V and J genes are TRBV20-1 and TRBJ1-4; TRBD1 agrees at 7 bases. Germline V gene sequence: CDR1 DFQATT, CDR2 SNEGSKA (reference sequence). V lost 6 bases, J lost 4 bases, and 11 bases stayed unmatched. CDR3 size: 15 residues. The CDR3: CSAIISGTDNEKLFF. The CDR3 region has the DNA TGCAGTGCCATCATTTCCGGGACAGATAATGAAAAACTGTTTTTT.

V is TRBV27 and J is TRBJ2-5, with TRBD2 matching over 11 bases. CDR3 size: 14 residues. CDR1 is MNHEY, CDR2 SMNVEV, per germline (reference sequence). V shed 8 bases, J shed 6 bases, and the junction held 8 bases outside the gene matches. CDR3 coding DNA: TGTGCCAGCTGCACTAGCGGGAGAATGAAGACCCAGTACTTC. It yields the protein CASCTSGRMKTQYF.

The CDR3 coding sequence is TGTGCCAGCCGGCCTTCACTTTCGTGGAGCCGAGGCTATGGCTACACCTTC. This codes for CASRPSLSWSRGYGYTF. The chain couples TRBV7-9 to TRBJ1-2, with unresolved D. Germline CDR1 and CDR2: SEHNR and FQNEAQ (reference sequence). V lost 8 bases, J lost 4 bases, and 26 bases lay in between. This CDR3 contains 17 residues.

The chain couples TRBV6-2 or TRBV6-3 to TRBJ1-1; the D is unclear. The CDR3 has 12 amino acids. CDR1 MNHEY and CDR2 SVGEGT come from the germline V gene. V was cut by 5 bases and J by 5 bases, with 9 bases left in between. CDR3 residues: CASSDPVTEAFF. The DNA for the CDR3 is TGTGCCAGCAGTGACCCAGTTACTGAAGCTTTCTTT.

The V and J genes are TRBV18 and TRBJ1-1, with D perhaps matching TRBD1 (5 bases). Per the germline V gene, CDR1 is KGHSH and CDR2 is LQKENI. The V gene lost 3 bases and the J gene lost 0 bases, with 11 bases spanning the gap. The CDR3 spans 15 residues. As DNA, the CDR3 is TGTGCCAGCTCACCCCCAGGGCCGATGAACACTGAAGCTTTCTTT. It specifies CASSPPGPMNTEAFF.

This rearrangement joins TRBV14 to TRBJ1-2, with 8 bases that match TRBD1. CDR3 length equals 13 residues. Per germline, CDR1 SGHDN and CDR2 FVKESK. After removal of 8 bases from V and 8 bases from J, the junction contained 10 bases not matched to a gene. The CDR3 loop reads CASYRQGTGGYTF. In DNA, the CDR3 is TGTGCCAGCTATAGACAGGGGACAGGAGGCTACACCTTC.